One and the same sample provided the 3 T cell receptor beta chains below, sequenced in a study of shared clonotypes between healthy human individuals. The protocol was immunoSEQ multiplex PCR, while the TCRdb copy is restricted to in-frame clones and leaves out a portion. This sample has around 2.5 million clones, with over 85% found just once. The specimen was naive CD4+ T cells from PBMCs. Specified subset: CD45RA+ positively selected. The receptors come from a man between 18 and 29 years old in good health. Some clones in this sample may be carry-over from other donors' samples.

This clone was seen a single time. Additional DNA sequences in this sample encode the identical CDR3. The chain couples TRBV6-1 to TRBJ2-7; the D is unclear. CDR1 and CDR2 (germline): MNHNS, SASEGT. V lost 2 bases and J 3 bases, leaving 5 bases between the germline ends. The CDR3 extends over 12 amino acids. The CDR3 region is CASSESVYEQYF. The CDR3 DNA is TGTGCCAGCAGTGAATCGGTCTACGAGCAGTACTTC.

The rearrangement joins TRBV30 to TRBJ2-7; TRBD2 aligns across 9 bases. The CDR3 length is 16 residues. The V and J ends lost 1 base and 3 bases, in that order; junction bases with no gene match: 10. The V gene's germline CDR1 is GTSNPN and CDR2 SVGIG (reference sequence). CDR3 protein: CAWSGLSGRNYYEQYF. The DNA of the CDR3 is TGTGCCTGGAGTGGTTTAAGCGGGAGGAATTACTACGAGCAGTACTTC.

The rearrangement links TRBV18 to TRBJ1-3; D perhaps matches TRBD1 (5 bases). CDR3 length: 17 amino acids. Trimming took off 2 bases at V and 0 bases at J, with 14 bases between the two ends. Germline CDR1 reads KGHSH; CDR2 reads LQKENI. The CDR3 sequence is CASSPIYTGYSGNTIYF. Here the CDR3 DNA reads TGTGCCAGCTCACCAATCTACACAGGCTACTCTGGAAACACCATATATTTT.